The 6 T cell receptor beta chains listed next were all sequenced from one sample in a study of shared clonotypes between healthy human individuals. Naivety among CD8 cells was defined by CD45RO negativity and positive CCR7 selection, thereby excluding terminally differentiated effector memory CD45RA+ cells. Generated by immunoSEQ multiplex PCR, the TCRdb table keeps only in-frame clones and is missing some. This table has a few million clones, roughly 95% appearing once. Source material: naive CD8+ T cells from PBMCs. Receptors were obtained from a man between 18 and 29 years old in good health. Some clones in this sample may be carry-over from other donors' samples.

The chain joins TRBV4-1 to TRBJ2-1; unclear D gene. Germline-derived CDR1 and CDR2 are MGHRA and YSYEKL. The V end was cut by 5 bases, the J end by 6 bases, with 8 bases between. This CDR3 spans 12 amino acids. The CDR3 sequence: CASSYELNEQFF. The CDR3 nucleotides read TGCGCCAGCAGCTACGAGCTCAATGAGCAGTTCTTC.

This clone was seen a single time. The rearrangement uses TRBV19 and TRBJ2-1, with D unresolved. CDR1 and CDR2 from the germline V gene are LNHDA and SQIVND (reference sequence). V lost 0 bases and J lost 6, with 9 bases in between. CDR3 length: 14 residues. The CDR3 nucleotides read TGTGCCAGTAGTATAGACTACATTTCCAATGAGCAGTTCTTC. Its translation: CASSIDYISNEQFF.

The chain employs TRBV10-2 and TRBJ2-6; 9 nucleotides agree with TRBD1. This CDR3 comprises 17 residues. V lost 3 bases and J lost 4; bases outside the gene matches: 7. CDR1 is WSHSY, CDR2 SAAADI, per germline. The CDR3 bases are TGCGCCAGCAGTGACACCGGGACAGGGATCGGGGCCAACGTCCTGACTTTC. This sequence encodes CASSDTGTGIGANVLTF.

The rearrangement joins TRBV28 to TRBJ1-5, with 7 bases fitting TRBD1. The CDR3 runs 15 residues. Germline CDR1 and CDR2: MDHEN and SYDVKM. V dropped 5 bases and J dropped 0; count of bases not matched to a gene: 4. Here the CDR3 reads CASSKGTASNQPQHF. The CDR3 bases are TGTGCCAGCAGTAAAGGGACAGCTAGCAATCAGCCCCAGCATTTT.

Details on this clone: Other DNA sequences of this sample code for an identical CDR3. This CDR3 reads CASSLLRSSYEQYF. The CDR3 bases are TGTGCCAGCAGTTTGTTGCGTAGCTCCTACGAGCAGTACTTC. This sequence joins TRBV27 and TRBJ2-7; D not certain. Germline CDR1 and CDR2: MNHEY and SMNVEV (reference sequence). The CDR3 contains 14 residues. V lost 3 bases and J lost 0, with 9 bases in between.

A note on this clone: Germline is not matched at one junction end, which may reflect a read error. The CDR3 reads CASSQDGAPGTEAFF. CDR3 nucleotides: TGCGCCAGCAGCCAAGATGGAGCCCCGGGAACTGAAGCTTTCTTT. The chain recombines TRBV7-9 with TRBJ1-1; the D is unclear. The CDR3 has 15 amino acids. Germline CDR1 reads SEHNR; CDR2 reads FQNEAQ (reference sequence).